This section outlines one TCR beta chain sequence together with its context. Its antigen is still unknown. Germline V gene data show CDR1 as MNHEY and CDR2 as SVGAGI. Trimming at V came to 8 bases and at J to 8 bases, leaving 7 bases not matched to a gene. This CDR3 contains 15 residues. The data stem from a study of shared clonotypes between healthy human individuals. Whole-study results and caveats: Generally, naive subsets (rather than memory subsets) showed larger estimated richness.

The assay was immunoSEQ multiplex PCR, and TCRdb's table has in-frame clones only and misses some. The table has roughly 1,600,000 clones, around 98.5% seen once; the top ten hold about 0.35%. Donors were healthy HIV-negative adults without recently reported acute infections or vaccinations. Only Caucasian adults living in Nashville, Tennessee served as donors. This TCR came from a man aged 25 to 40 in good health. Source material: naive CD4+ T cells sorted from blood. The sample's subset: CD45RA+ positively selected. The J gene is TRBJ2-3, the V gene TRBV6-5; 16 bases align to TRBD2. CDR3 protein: CASRGLAGGDATQYF. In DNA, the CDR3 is TGTGCCAGCCGGGGACTAGCGGGAGGGGATGCTACGCAGTATTTT.